This is a list of T cell receptor beta chains from one sample in a study of T cell changes during pregnancy in multiple sclerosis. Clones were read by immunoSEQ multiplex PCR, and TCRdb kept only the in-frame ones, dropping some. The profile covers fewer than 45,000 clones, with around 93% appearing a single time and 0.6% to 0.75% taken by the ten largest. This specimen was CD4+ T cells from peripheral blood mononuclear cells, taken in the third trimester of pregnancy. Receptors were obtained from a female donor with multiple sclerosis, enrolled in a pregnancy study. Each CDR3 is given with its conserved first and last residue. The D gene is left open where the match is weak. Only some rows state a clone size, as once, few, many or a class for expanded clones.

v_call	d_call	j_call	clone_size	cdr3_aa	cdr3_nt
TRBV4-1	.	TRBJ1-5	.	CASSQGGQPQHF	TGCGCCAGCAGCCAAGGCGGACAGCCCCAGCATTTT
TRBV7-2	TRBD1	TRBJ1-1	.	CASSLRTGSGAFF	TGTGCCAGCAGCTTAAGGACAGGCTCGGGAGCTTTCTTT
TRBV6-1	.	TRBJ1-2	.	CASSEFPGTTNYGYTF	TGTGCCAGCAGTGAATTCCCAGGGACAACTAACTATGGCTACACCTTC
TRBV5-4	TRBD1	TRBJ1-2	.	CASSLGRQGAGGYTF	TGTGCCAGCAGCTTGGGTCGACAGGGGGCCGGAGGCTACACCTTC
TRBV5-4	TRBD1	TRBJ1-3	.	CASSQDRGTGNTIYF	TGTGCCAGCAGCCAGGACAGGGGGACTGGAAACACCATATATTTT
TRBV11-2	TRBD2	TRBJ2-5	.	CASSLGQREWQETQYF	TGTGCCAGCAGCTTAGGGCAGCGGGAGTGGCAAGAGACCCAGTACTTC
TRBV19	TRBD1	TRBJ1-4	.	CASAQGDATNEKLFF	TGTGCCAGCGCCCAGGGGGACGCAACTAATGAAAAACTGTTTTTT
TRBV10-3	.	TRBJ1-1	.	CAIRGGPQGTEAFF	TGTGCCATCAGGGGGGGACCACAAGGCACTGAAGCTTTCTTT
TRBV5-1	TRBD2	TRBJ2-3	.	CASSSSGTRGTDTQYF	TGCGCCAGCAGCTCTAGCGGGACACGGGGCACAGATACGCAGTATTTT
TRBV5-1	TRBD2	TRBJ2-5	.	CASNSGGGGRETQYF	TGCGCCAGCAACTCTGGCGGGGGGGGAAGAGAGACCCAGTACTTC
TRBV15	TRBD1	TRBJ2-3	once	CATRTTRGSGTDTQYF	TGTGCCACCAGGACAACCAGGGGGTCAGGCACAGATACGCAGTATTTT
TRBV11-2	.	TRBJ2-6	.	CASSRSGSKGSGANVLTF	TGTGCCAGCAGCCGATCGGGATCAAAAGGGTCTGGGGCCAACGTCCTGACTTTC
TRBV10-3	.	TRBJ2-2	.	CAIRNTGDTGELFF	TGTGCCATCAGAAACACAGGCGACACCGGGGAGCTGTTTTTT
TRBV6-5	TRBD2	TRBJ2-7	.	CASKGSGGGSGEQYF	TGTGCCAGCAAGGGAAGCGGGGGGGGATCGGGCGAGCAGTACTTC
TRBV5-1	TRBD2	TRBJ2-7	.	CASSLPGGAYEQYF	TGCGCCAGCAGCTTGCCGGGGGGAGCTTACGAGCAGTACTTC
TRBV19	.	TRBJ2-1	.	CASSITLAPRGYNEQFF	TGTGCCAGTAGTATAACCCTCGCCCCTAGGGGCTACAATGAGCAGTTCTTC
TRBV7-2	TRBD2	TRBJ2-1	.	CASSPSGGGREQFF	TGTGCCAGCAGCCCTAGCGGGGGGGGCCGTGAGCAGTTCTTC
TRBV10-1	.	TRBJ1-1	.	CASNEDSNTEAFF	TGCGCCAGCAATGAGGACAGCAACACTGAAGCTTTCTTT
TRBV11-3	.	TRBJ2-3	few	CASSPGPDRPTDTQYF	TGTGCCAGCAGCCCCGGCCCCGACAGACCCACAGATACGCAGTATTTT
TRBV4-3	.	TRBJ2-1	.	CASSQEVTWGSYNEQFF	TGCGCCAGCAGCCAAGAGGTAACTTGGGGCAGCTACAATGAGCAGTTCTTC
TRBV19	TRBD2	TRBJ2-3	.	CASSIVSGTSGTQYF	TGTGCCAGTAGTATAGTCTCCGGGACTAGCGGCACGCAGTATTTT
TRBV18	.	TRBJ2-7	.	CASSPYGLPYEQYF	TGTGCCAGCTCACCATACGGACTGCCGTACGAGCAGTACTTC
TRBV4-3	TRBD2	TRBJ2-3	.	CASSQDPAGGGSTDTQYF	TGCGCCAGCAGCCAAGATCCGGCGGGGGGAGGTTCCACAGATACGCAGTATTTT
TRBV5-4	.	TRBJ1-4	.	CATGAGEKLFF	TGTGCCACAGGGGCGGGTGAAAAACTGTTTTTT
TRBV14	.	TRBJ1-5	few	CASSQQRSEYQPQHF	TGTGCCAGCAGCCAACAGCGGTCCGAATATCAGCCCCAGCATTTT
TRBV7-4	.	TRBJ2-7	.	CASSLCQTYEQYF	TGTGCCAGCAGCTTATGTCAAACCTACGAGCAGTACTTC
TRBV4-3	TRBD2	TRBJ2-3	.	CASSQGLAGGPNTQYF	TGCGCCAGCAGCCAAGGTCTAGCGGGGGGGCCGAATACGCAGTATTTT
TRBV30	.	TRBJ2-2	.	CAWSQGPGGSRELFF	TGTGCCTGGAGTCAGGGACCCGGAGGGTCGCGGGAGCTGTTTTTT
TRBV29-1	TRBD1	TRBJ2-2	.	CSARVGQGYTGELFF	TGCAGCGCCCGAGTGGGACAGGGGTACACCGGGGAGCTGTTTTTT
TRBV6-5	TRBD2	TRBJ2-3	.	CASSYPTSGGAHTQYF	TGTGCCAGCAGTTATCCGACTAGCGGGGGGGCGCATACGCAGTATTTT
TRBV27	.	TRBJ1-2	.	CASSLLGNWQGTRSYYGYTF	TGTGCCAGCAGTTTATTGGGCAATTGGCAGGGGACGCGGTCATACTATGGCTACACCTTC
TRBV30	.	TRBJ2-2	.	CAWSFRGTGELFF	TGTGCCTGGAGTTTCCGGGGCACCGGGGAGCTGTTTTTT
TRBV7-8	TRBD2	TRBJ2-1	once	CASSLRGGGAYNEQFF	TGTGCCAGCAGCTTACGAGGCGGGGGGGCCTACAATGAGCAGTTCTTC
TRBV2	TRBD1	TRBJ1-6	once	CASRAPGQSPSRNSPLHF	TGTGCCAGCAGAGCACCGGGACAGAGTCCAAGCCGAAATTCACCCCTCCACTTT
TRBV7-3	.	TRBJ2-2	.	CASSVSREAGELFF	TGTGCCAGCAGCGTCTCTAGAGAGGCCGGGGAGCTGTTTTTT
TRBV7-3	.	TRBJ2-2	.	CASSLQGYDGELFF	TGTGCCAGCAGCTTACAGGGGTACGACGGGGAGCTGTTTTTT
TRBV19	TRBD1	TRBJ1-4	.	CASSPARDSHEKLFF	TGTGCCAGTAGTCCCGCGCGGGACAGCCATGAAAAACTGTTTTTT
TRBV5-1	.	TRBJ2-3	.	CASSLGGLQLNTQYF	TGCGCCAGCAGCTTGGGAGGGCTTCAACTCAATACGCAGTATTTT
TRBV11-2	.	TRBJ1-2	.	CASSLGANYGYTF	TGTGCCAGCAGCTTAGGCGCGAACTATGGCTACACCTTC
TRBV2	TRBD1	TRBJ1-1	medium-sized	CASSSTGSNTEAFF	TGTGCCAGCAGTTCGACAGGGTCGAACACTGAAGCTTTCTTT
TRBV7-9	TRBD1	TRBJ2-7	.	CASSQDRGRYEQYF	TGTGCCAGCAGCCAGGACAGGGGCCGATACGAGCAGTACTTC
TRBV27	TRBD2	TRBJ2-1	.	CASSLGLAGGPGFF	TGTGCCAGCAGTTTAGGACTAGCGGGAGGGCCAGGGTTCTTC
TRBV7-3	.	TRBJ2-1	.	CASSRTRERAYNEQFF	TGTGCCAGCAGCCGGACGCGGGAACGGGCCTACAATGAGCAGTTCTTC
TRBV12-5	TRBD1	TRBJ2-5	.	CASGLGTGRETQYF	TGTGCTAGTGGCCTCGGGACAGGGAGGGAGACCCAGTACTTC
TRBV27	TRBD2	TRBJ2-6	.	CASSHGGASGANVLTF	TGTGCCAGCAGTCACGGGGGGGCGTCGGGGGCCAACGTCCTGACTTTC
TRBV7-6	TRBD1	TRBJ2-3	.	CASSSPQGAGTDTQYF	TGTGCCAGCAGCTCCCCACAGGGGGCCGGCACAGATACGCAGTATTTT
TRBV7-2	.	TRBJ2-7	.	CASSPQGISYEQYF	TGTGCCAGCAGCCCACAGGGAATCTCCTACGAGCAGTACTTC
TRBV27	.	TRBJ1-1	.	CASSLAGMNTEAFF	TGTGCCAGCAGTTTGGCCGGGATGAACACTGAAGCTTTCTTT
TRBV27	TRBD1	TRBJ1-1	.	CASTRQGMNTEAFF	TGTGCCAGCACCCGACAGGGGATGAACACTGAAGCTTTCTTT